This T cell receptor beta chain appears in the sequencing data of a study of cytomegalovirus exposure and HLA in healthy donors. Study-wide results and caveats: Researchers reported in a later analysis that common viral pathogens appeared linked to several top clusters.

The PCR had 60 Vbeta and 13 Jbeta primers. TCRdb keeps only in-frame clones here, not all; method: immunoSEQ multiplex PCR. Of 95,000 to 100,000 clones listed, around three quarters are singletons. In the case of this clone: The antigen is undetermined.

The CDR3 extends over 11 amino acids. Trimming took off 3 bases at V and 6 bases at J, with 3 bases between the two ends. CDR1 is SGHVS and CDR2 is FQNEAQ in the germline V gene. This sequence was found in a man aged 55-75 years in good health and CMV-seropositive. Material for sequencing was PBMCs. The chain carries TRBV7-8 and TRBJ2-1, with D unclear. CDR3 coding DNA: TGTGCCAGCAGCTTTCGCAATGAGCAGTTCTTC. Translating it yields CASSFRNEQFF.